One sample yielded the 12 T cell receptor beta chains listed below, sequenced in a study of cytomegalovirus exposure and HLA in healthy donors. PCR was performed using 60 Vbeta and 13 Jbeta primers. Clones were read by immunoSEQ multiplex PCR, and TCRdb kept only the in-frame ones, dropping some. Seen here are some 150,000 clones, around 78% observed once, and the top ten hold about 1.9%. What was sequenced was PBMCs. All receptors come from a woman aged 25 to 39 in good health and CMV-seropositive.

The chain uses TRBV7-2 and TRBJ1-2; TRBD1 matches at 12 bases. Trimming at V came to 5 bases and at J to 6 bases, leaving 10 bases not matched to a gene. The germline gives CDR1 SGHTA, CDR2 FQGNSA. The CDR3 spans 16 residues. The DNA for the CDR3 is TGTGCCAGCAGCCGAACCGGGACAGGGGGCGCGGATGGCTACACCTTC. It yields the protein CASSRTGTGGADGYTF.

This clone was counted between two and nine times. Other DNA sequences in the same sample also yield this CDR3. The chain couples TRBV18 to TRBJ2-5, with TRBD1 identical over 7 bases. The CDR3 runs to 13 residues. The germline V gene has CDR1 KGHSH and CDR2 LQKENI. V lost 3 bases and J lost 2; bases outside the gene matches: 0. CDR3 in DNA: TGTGCCAGCTCACCGGGACAGCAAGAGACCCAGTACTTC. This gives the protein CASSPGQQETQYF.

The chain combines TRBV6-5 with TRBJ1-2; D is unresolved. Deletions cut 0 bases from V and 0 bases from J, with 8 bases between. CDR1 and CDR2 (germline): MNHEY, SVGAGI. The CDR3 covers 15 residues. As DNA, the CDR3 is TGTGCCAGCAGTTACTCGAGAGGGACTAACTATGGCTACACCTTC. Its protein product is CASSYSRGTNYGYTF.

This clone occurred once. Here the CDR3 DNA reads TGCAGCGCTGGCCCCCGGACATTCGTGGGGGGGGGAGAGACCCAGTACTTC. Translation: CSAGPRTFVGGGETQYF. The chain couples TRBV29-1 to TRBJ2-5, with 7 bases fitting TRBD2. This CDR3 has 17 amino acids. Germline CDR1 SQVTM, CDR2 ANQGSEA. Germline trimming cut 7 bases from V and 4 bases from J; bases unmatched to any gene: 21. The full variable domain, completed using reference TRBV29-1 and TRBJ2-5, is SAVISQKPSRDICQRGTSLTIQCQVDSQVTMMFWYRQQPGQSLTLIATANQGSEATYESGFVIDKFPISRPNLTFSTLTVSNMSPEDSSIYLCSAGPRTFVGGGETQYFGPGTRLLVL.

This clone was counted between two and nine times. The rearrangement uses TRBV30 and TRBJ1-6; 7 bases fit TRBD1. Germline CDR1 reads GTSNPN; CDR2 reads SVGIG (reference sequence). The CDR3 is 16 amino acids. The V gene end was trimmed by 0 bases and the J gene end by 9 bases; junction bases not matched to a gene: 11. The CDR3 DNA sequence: TGTGCCTGGAGTGTACAGGGGCAGGGGGTCAGTTCACCCCTCCACTTT. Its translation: CAWSVQGQGVSSPLHF.

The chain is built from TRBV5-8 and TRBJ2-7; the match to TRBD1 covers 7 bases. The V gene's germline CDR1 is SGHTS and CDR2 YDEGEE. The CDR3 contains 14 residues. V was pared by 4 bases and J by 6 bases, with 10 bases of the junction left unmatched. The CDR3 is CASSLVTGSSEQYF. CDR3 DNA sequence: TGTGCCAGCAGCCTGGTGACAGGGTCAAGCGAGCAGTACTTC.

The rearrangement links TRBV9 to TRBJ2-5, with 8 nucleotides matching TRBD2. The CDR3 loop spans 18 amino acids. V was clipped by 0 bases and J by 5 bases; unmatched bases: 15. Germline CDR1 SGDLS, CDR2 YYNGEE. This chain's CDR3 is CASSVAPTGGLGRETQYF. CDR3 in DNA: TGTGCCAGCAGCGTAGCCCCGACGGGGGGGTTGGGGAGGGAGACCCAGTACTTC.

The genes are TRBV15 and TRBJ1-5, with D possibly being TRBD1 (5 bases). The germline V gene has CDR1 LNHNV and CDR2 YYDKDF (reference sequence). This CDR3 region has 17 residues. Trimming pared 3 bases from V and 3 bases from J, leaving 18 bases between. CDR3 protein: CATSSPALGGPNQPQHF. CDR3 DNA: TGTGCCACCAGCAGTCCCGCTCTCGGGGGTCCCAATCAGCCCCAGCATTTT.

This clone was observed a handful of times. The CDR3 loop reads CASSLWTVVHSNQPQHF. For the CDR3, the DNA is TGTGCCAGCAGTTTATGGACAGTGGTCCATAGCAATCAGCCCCAGCATTTT. The genes are TRBV28 and TRBJ1-5; possible D gene TRBD1, 5 bases. Germline-derived CDR1 and CDR2 are MDHEN and SYDVKM. The ends were cut back, 0 bases at V and 0 bases at J, with 12 bases in the middle. CDR3 length: 17 amino acids.

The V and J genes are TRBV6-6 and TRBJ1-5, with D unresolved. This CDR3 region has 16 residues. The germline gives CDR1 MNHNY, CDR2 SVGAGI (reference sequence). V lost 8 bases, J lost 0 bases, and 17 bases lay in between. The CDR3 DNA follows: TGTGCCAGCCCTAAGCCCAGGAATTATAGCAATCAGCCCCAGCATTTT. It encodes CASPKPRNYSNQPQHF.

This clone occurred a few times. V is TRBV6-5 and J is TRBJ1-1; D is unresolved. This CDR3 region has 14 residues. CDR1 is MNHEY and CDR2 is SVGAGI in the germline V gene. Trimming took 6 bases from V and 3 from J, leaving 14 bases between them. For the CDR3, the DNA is TGTGCCAGCAGCCGTTCAATCGAGGACACTGAAGCTTTCTTT. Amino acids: CASSRSIEDTEAFF.

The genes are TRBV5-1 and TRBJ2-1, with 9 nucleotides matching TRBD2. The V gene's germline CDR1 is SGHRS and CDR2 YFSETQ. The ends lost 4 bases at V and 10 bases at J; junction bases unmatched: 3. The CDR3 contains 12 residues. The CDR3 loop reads CASSVGLAEQFF. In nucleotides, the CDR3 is TGCGCCAGCAGCGTCGGACTAGCGGAGCAGTTCTTC.